This TCR beta chain was sequenced during a study of T cell responses to AZD1222 COVID-19 vaccine. The study's findings and limits: Baseline seropositivity characterized only a handful of AZD1222 recipients. The study sampled repertoires only after the peak T cell response.

The repertoire was sequenced with immunoSEQ multiplex PCR; TCRdb's copy has only in-frame clones and lacks some. The data contain some 31,000 clones, 70% to 90% of them singletons. A note on this clone: The antigen is undetermined.

The CDR3 runs 14 residues. With 4 bases removed from V and 1 base from J, the gap between germline ends came to 7 bases. Germline V gene sequence: CDR1 MNHEY, CDR2 SVGAGI. The TCR sequence derives from an adult who received the AZD1222 COVID-19 vaccine. The chain has TRBV6-5 and TRBJ2-2; the D is unclear. The material sequenced was peripheral blood, taken 28 days after the second AZD1222 dose. CDR3 sequence: CASSSTGNTGELFF. CDR3 coding DNA: TGTGCCAGCAGTTCGACGGGGAACACCGGGGAGCTGTTTTTT.